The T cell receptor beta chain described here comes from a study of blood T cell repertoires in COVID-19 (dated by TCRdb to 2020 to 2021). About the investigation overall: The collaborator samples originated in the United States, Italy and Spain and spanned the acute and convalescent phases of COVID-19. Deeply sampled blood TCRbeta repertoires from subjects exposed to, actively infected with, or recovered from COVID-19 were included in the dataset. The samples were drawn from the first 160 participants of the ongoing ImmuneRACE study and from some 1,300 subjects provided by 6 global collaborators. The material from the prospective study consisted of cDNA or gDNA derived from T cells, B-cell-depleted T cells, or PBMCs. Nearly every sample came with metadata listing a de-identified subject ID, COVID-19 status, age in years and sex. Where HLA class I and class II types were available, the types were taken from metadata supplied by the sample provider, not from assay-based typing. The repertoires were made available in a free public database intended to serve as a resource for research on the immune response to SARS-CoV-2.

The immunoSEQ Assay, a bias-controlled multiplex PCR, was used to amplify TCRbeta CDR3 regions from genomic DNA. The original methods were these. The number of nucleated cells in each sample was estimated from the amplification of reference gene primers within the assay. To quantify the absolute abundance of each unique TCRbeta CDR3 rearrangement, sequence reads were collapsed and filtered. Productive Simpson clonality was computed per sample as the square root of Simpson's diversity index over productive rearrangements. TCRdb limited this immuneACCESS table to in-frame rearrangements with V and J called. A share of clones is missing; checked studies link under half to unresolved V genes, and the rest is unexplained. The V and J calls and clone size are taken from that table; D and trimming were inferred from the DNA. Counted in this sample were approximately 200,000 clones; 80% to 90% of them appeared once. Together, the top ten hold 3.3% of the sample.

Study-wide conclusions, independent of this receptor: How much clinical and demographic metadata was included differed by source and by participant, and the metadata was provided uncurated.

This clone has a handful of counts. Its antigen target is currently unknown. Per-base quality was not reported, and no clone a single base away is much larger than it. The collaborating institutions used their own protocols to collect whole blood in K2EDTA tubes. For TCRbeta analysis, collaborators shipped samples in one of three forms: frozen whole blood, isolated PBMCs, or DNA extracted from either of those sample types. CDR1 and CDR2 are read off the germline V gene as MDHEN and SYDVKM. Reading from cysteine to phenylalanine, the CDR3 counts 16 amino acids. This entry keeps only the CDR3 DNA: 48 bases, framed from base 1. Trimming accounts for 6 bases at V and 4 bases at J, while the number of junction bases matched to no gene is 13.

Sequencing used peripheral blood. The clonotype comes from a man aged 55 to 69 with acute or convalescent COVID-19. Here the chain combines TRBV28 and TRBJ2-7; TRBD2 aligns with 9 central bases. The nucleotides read TGTGCCAGCAGCCCCTCCGGTAGCGGGAGTTTTTACGAGCAGTACTTC. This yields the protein CASSPSGSGSFYEQYF. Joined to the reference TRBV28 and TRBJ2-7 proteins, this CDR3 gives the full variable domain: DVKVTQSSRYLVKRTGEKVFLECVQDMDHENMFWYRQDPGLGLRLIYFSYDVKMKEKGDIPEGYSVSREKKERFSLILESASTNQTSMYLCASSPSGSGSFYEQYFGPGTRLTVT.